The source of this T cell receptor (beta chain) is a study of blood T cell repertoires in COVID-19. In the study overall: Acute and convalescent COVID-19 samples came from the United States, Italy and Spain. T cells, B-cell-depleted T cells, or PBMCs provided the cDNA or gDNA that served as material.

Trimming at V came to 1 base and at J to 7 bases, leaving 8 bases not matched to a gene. Germline lookup yields CDR1 SNHLY and CDR2 FYNNEI. This CDR3 spans 16 amino acids. This clone was detected once. Original methodology: Amplification of reference gene primers provided the estimated nucleated cell counts. Method: immunoSEQ multiplex PCR; TCRdb's copy keeps in-frame clones and lacks some. V and J calls and clone size follow that table, whereas D and trimming were derived from the DNA. The table shows around 72,000 clones, with over 80% occurring only once. The chain recombines TRBV2 with TRBJ2-1; 9 nucleotides agree with TRBD1. The origin of this receptor is a woman at least 80 years old with acute or convalescent COVID-19. Sequencing used peripheral blood. CDR3 sequence (DNA): TGTGCCAGCAGTGAAGAACCCGGGACAGGGAGGAATGAGCAGTTCTTC. Translating gives CASSEEPGTGRNEQFF.